This entry lists 31 T cell receptor beta chains sequenced from one sample in a study of blood T cells in healthy people across ages. Using a J-beta primer mix together with a sample-barcoded 5' primer, a second PCR was run for about 6 to 12 cycles. TCRdb re-analysed the 5' RACE reads in MiXCR, keeping a single row per CDR3 protein. The table includes 1.2 million to 1.5 million distinct CDR3 sequences, roughly 59% detected once. The sample was blood. Receptors were obtained from a man younger than 35 in good health.

The chain combines TRBV12-3 or TRBV12-4 with TRBJ2-1, with 9 bases that match TRBD2. V trimming: 4 bases; J trimming: 4 bases; junction bases outside the gene matches: 11. CDR3 length: 17 amino acids. The CDR3 nucleotides are TGTGCCAGCAGTTCCCCCTTCGGGAGCGGGGGGTACAATGAGCAGTTCTTC. Translated, it gives CASSSPFGSGGYNEQFF.

This sequence joins TRBV27 and TRBJ1-1; D ambiguous. Trimming removed 7 bases from V and 5 bases from J, with 20 bases in between. The germline gives CDR1 MNHEY, CDR2 SMNVEV (reference sequence). This CDR3 is 15 amino acids long. The CDR3, as DNA: TGTGCCAGCACTTCCGGTGACAAAGTAGGGACTGAAGCTTTCTTT. It codes for CASTSGDKVGTEAFF.

V is TRBV5-1 and J is TRBJ2-7; D not certain. V lost 4 bases to trimming and J lost 3 bases, with 11 bases between them. Germline V gene sequence: CDR1 SGHRS, CDR2 YFSETQ. The CDR3 loop spans 13 amino acids. The CDR3 sequence: CASSPGAYYEQYF. Here the CDR3 DNA reads TGCGCCAGCAGCCCAGGTGCCTACTACGAGCAGTACTTC. Drawing the rest from reference TRBV5-1 and TRBJ2-7, the complete variable domain is KAGVTQTPRYLIKTRGQQVTLSCSPISGHRSVSWYQQTPGQGLQFLFEYFSETQRNKGNFPGRFSGRQFSNSRSEMNVSTLELGDSALYLCASSPGAYYEQYFGPGTRLTVT.

This chain links TRBV6-5 with TRBJ1-6; 10 bases line up with TRBD1. From germline, CDR1 is MNHEY and CDR2 SVGAGI. CDR3 length: 14 amino acids. The trim removed 7 bases at V and 9 bases at J, leaving 6 bases unmatched. As DNA, the CDR3 is TGTGCCAGCAACGACGGGACAGGGGCTTCACCCCTCCACTTT. It encodes CASNDGTGASPLHF.

The rearrangement joins TRBV20-1 to TRBJ2-7, with 12 bases matching TRBD1. CDR3 length equals 18 residues. Germline trimming cut 1 base from V and 4 bases from J; bases unmatched to any gene: 14. The germline V gene has CDR1 DFQATT and CDR2 SNEGSKA (reference sequence). This CDR3 reads CSARGYIPGQGAGYEQYF. The CDR3 nucleotides read TGCAGTGCTAGAGGCTACATACCGGGACAGGGGGCGGGGTACGAGCAGTACTTC.

This clonotype has just a few counts. The chain joins TRBV29-1 to TRBJ1-5; D perhaps matches TRBD1 (5 bases). Germline CDR1 is SQVTM and CDR2 is ANQGSEA. V was shortened by 5 bases and J by 7 bases, with 12 bases between the two germline ends. The CDR3 spans 12 residues. The CDR3 sequence: CSVSVQGQPQHF. CDR3 DNA sequence: TGCAGCGTTTCCGTTCAGGGCCAGCCCCAGCATTTT.

This clonotype was seen once. The chain links TRBV12-3 or TRBV12-4 to TRBJ1-1; D is uncertain. V was pared by 6 bases and J by 6 bases, with 11 bases between. This CDR3 is built from 12 residues. The CDR3 coding sequence is TGTGCCAGCAGGTACCCTGGATCTGAAGCTTTCTTT. Encoded protein: CASRYPGSEAFF.

This sequence joins TRBV2 and TRBJ2-4; D possibly corresponds to TRBD2 (6 bases). CDR3 length: 16 amino acids. Germline assignment: CDR1 SNHLY and CDR2 FYNNEI. V was clipped by 9 bases and J by 0 bases, with 18 bases between them. The CDR3 region has the DNA TGTGCCAGTACGGAGGGGCTGGGTATAGCCAAAAACATTCAGTACTTC. Protein: CASTEGLGIAKNIQYF.

The gene calls are TRBV20-1 and TRBJ2-3; maybe TRBD2 (5 bases). The length of the CDR3 is 14 residues. Trimming took off 6 bases at V and 6 bases at J, with 19 bases between the two ends. The germline gives CDR1 DFQATT, CDR2 SNEGSKA (reference sequence). CDR3 in DNA: TGCAGTGCCGCCGGGCTGGAGGAGGCGGATACGCAGTATTTT. It translates to CSAAGLEEADTQYF.

The rearrangement uses TRBV3-1 and TRBJ2-5, with D unclear. The V gene lost 2 bases and the J gene lost 1 base, with 11 bases spanning the gap. Looked up from germline, CDR1 is LGHDT and CDR2 is YNNKEL (reference sequence). This CDR3 spans 15 amino acids. CDR3 region: CASSQPRLGQETQYF. The CDR3 bases are TGTGCCAGCAGCCAACCCCGACTGGGCCAAGAGACCCAGTACTTC.

As concerns this clonotype: At one end the junction does not follow the germline gene, possibly because of a read error. The chain links TRBV28 to TRBJ1-1, with unresolved D. This CDR3 region has 13 residues. Germline V CDR1 and CDR2: MDHEN, SYDVKM. The CDR3 DNA is TGTGCCAGCAGTTTCTTGAGTAACACTGAGGCTTTCTTT. Encoded protein: CASSFLSNTEAFF.

The chain joins TRBV20-1 to TRBJ2-4, with D perhaps TRBD1 (6 bases). CDR3 length: 14 amino acids. The V end lost 6 bases, the J end lost 1 base, and 13 bases lay between the germline ends. Germline V gene data show CDR1 as DFQATT and CDR2 as SNEGSKA (reference sequence). CDR3 sequence: CSARQRGAKNIQYF. The DNA of the CDR3 is TGCAGTGCGAGACAGAGGGGGGCCAAAAACATTCAGTACTTC.

The chain is built from TRBV5-1 and TRBJ1-1, with D possibly TRBD1 on 5 matching bases. V was clipped by 4 bases and J by 4 bases, with 14 bases between them. The CDR3 is 14 amino acids. CDR1 and CDR2 (germline): SGHRS, YFSETQ. The CDR3 nucleotides are TGCGCCAGCAGCGGGGGAGGGGAACTCACTGAAGCTTTCTTT. It encodes CASSGGGELTEAFF.

This rearrangement joins TRBV10-2 to TRBJ2-7; TRBD2 might be the D (7 bases). Germline V CDR1 and CDR2: WSHSY, SAAADI. Trimming took 3 bases from V and 2 from J, leaving 23 bases between them. The CDR3 totals 18 residues. The DNA of the CDR3 is TGCGCCAGCAGTGAATTTACCCCGCCTCGGGGGGCCCCCTACGAGCAGTACTTC. This translates into CASSEFTPPRGAPYEQYF.

With regard to this clonotype: Mismatch with germline at one junction end may stem from a read error. The J gene is TRBJ2-5, the V gene TRBV14; D unclear. Germline V gene data show CDR1 as SGHDN and CDR2 as FVKESK. CDR3 length: 17 residues. CDR3: CAGSQRPNYVAYNEQYF. The CDR3 DNA reads TGTGCCGGCAGCCAACGGCCCAATTATGTGGCGTACAATGAGCAGTACTTC.

This clonotype occurred a few times. The chain links TRBV10-3 to TRBJ2-7, with 10 bases identical to TRBD1. There are 15 residues in the CDR3. Germline V CDR1 and CDR2: ENHRY, SYGVKD. Unmatched junction bases numbered 6, after V lost 2 bases and J lost 5 bases. CDR3 protein: CAISEQDRGRDEQYF. As DNA, the CDR3 is TGTGCCATCAGTGAGCAGGACAGGGGGAGAGACGAGCAGTACTTC.

V usage is TRBV6-6 and J usage is TRBJ2-1, with TRBD2 identical over 13 bases. This CDR3 is 15 amino acids long. Trimming took 10 bases from V and 10 from J; bases not matched to a gene: 13. CDR1 is MNHNY and CDR2 is SVGAGI in the germline V gene (reference sequence). The CDR3 here is CATLLRTSGSREQFF. The CDR3 nucleotides are TGTGCCACCCTACTTAGGACTAGCGGGAGTCGGGAGCAGTTCTTC.

The V and J genes are TRBV7-9 and TRBJ2-3; D perhaps matches TRBD2 (7 bases). Trimming stripped 4 bases from V and 1 base from J, with 18 bases between. The CDR3 spans 17 residues. Germline values: CDR1 SEHNR, CDR2 FQNEAQ (reference sequence). The CDR3 spells CASSSSNRAGGTDTQYF. CDR3 DNA: TGTGCCAGCAGCTCCTCAAACAGGGCGGGGGGCACAGATACGCAGTATTTT.

This clonotype has more than one count but fewer than ten. The rearrangement joins TRBV6-6 to TRBJ2-6; TRBD1 is a possible D gene (5 bases). The CDR3 sequence is 16 residues long. Per the germline V gene, CDR1 is MNHNY and CDR2 is SVGAGI (reference sequence). V was shortened by 9 bases and J by 3 bases, with 18 bases between the two germline ends. In nucleotides, the CDR3 is TGTGCCAGTAGGGGCAGTGCGTATGGTGGGGCCAACGTCCTGACTTTC. Its translation: CASRGSAYGGANVLTF.

J is TRBJ2-4 and V is TRBV20-1; TRBD1 agrees at 9 bases. The J call is uncertain, as TRBJ2-7 better fits the DNA end. From germline, CDR1 is DFQATT and CDR2 SNEGSKA (reference sequence). The CDR3 runs to 15 residues. In nucleotides, the CDR3 is TGCAGTGCTAACAAGGTCCGACAGGGGGGATACGAGCAGTACTTC. Translation: CSANKVRQGGYEQYF.

This rearrangement joins TRBV20-1 to TRBJ2-3; D is perhaps TRBD2 (5 bases). Trimming removed 1 base at V and 2 bases at J, with 10 bases between. This CDR3 spans 14 amino acids. In germline, CDR1 is DFQATT, CDR2 SNEGSKA (reference sequence). The CDR3 DNA follows: TGCAGTGCTAGAGTCGCGCGGGCCACAGATACGCAGTATTTT. It encodes CSARVARATDTQYF.

The chain has TRBV28 and TRBJ2-5, with TRBD2 matching 7 bases. The J segment lost 7 bases and the V segment lost 5 bases, leaving 19 bases of the junction unmatched. CDR1 is MDHEN, CDR2 SYDVKM, per germline. The CDR3 has 17 residues. CDR3 loop: CASSHPTPGTMRGTQYF. As DNA, the CDR3 is TGTGCCAGCAGTCATCCAACTCCCGGGACTATGAGGGGGACCCAGTACTTC. Variable domain in full (rest from reference TRBV28 and TRBJ2-5): DVKVTQSSRYLVKRTGEKVFLECVQDMDHENMFWYRQDPGLGLRLIYFSYDVKMKEKGDIPEGYSVSREKKERFSLILESASTNQTSMYLCASSHPTPGTMRGTQYFGPGTRLLVL.

This chain connects TRBV4-1 to TRBJ2-2, with a weak D call TRBD1 (6 bases). The germline V gene encodes CDR1 MGHRA and CDR2 YSYEKL. The CDR3 has 13 residues. V gave up 2 bases and J gave up 7 bases, with 8 bases separating them. The CDR3 reads CASSQQGHGELFF. The CDR3 nucleotides read TGCGCCAGCAGCCAACAGGGGCACGGGGAGCTGTTTTTT.

In this sample, this clonotype turned up once. V gene TRBV24-1 combines with J gene TRBJ1-2, with D hard to call. In germline, CDR1 is KGHDR, CDR2 SFDVKD. The ends were cut back, 4 bases at V and 8 bases at J, with 13 bases in the middle. The CDR3 has 13 amino acids. DNA for the CDR3: TGTGCCACCAGTGAACCGGACGGATGGGGCTACACCTTC. This codes for CATSEPDGWGYTF.

The table lists this clonotype with many counts. An end of the junction differs from the germline gene, which may be a read error. The CDR3 loop reads CASSYSTGNTEAFF. CDR3 DNA sequence: TGTGCCAGCAGCTACTCGACAGGGAACACTGAAGCTTTCTTT. The gene calls are TRBV6-5 and TRBJ1-1; D possibly corresponds to TRBD1 (6 bases). The CDR3 extends over 14 amino acids. From germline, CDR1 is MNHEY and CDR2 SVGAGI.

The chain joins TRBV4-1 to TRBJ2-7; 7 bases match TRBD2. With 2 bases clipped from V and 2 bases from J, the junction kept 6 bases outside the gene matches. Germline V gives CDR1 MGHRA, CDR2 YSYEKL. The CDR3 length is 15 residues. In nucleotides, the CDR3 is TGCGCCAGCAGCCAATTCCCGGGGGGACCCTACGAGCAGTACTTC. This codes for CASSQFPGGPYEQYF.

The chain couples TRBV10-3 to TRBJ1-3; weak D call: TRBD1 (5 bases). V was shortened by 3 bases and J by 0 bases, with 12 bases between the two germline ends. Germline CDR1 reads ENHRY; CDR2 reads SYGVKD. The CDR3 is 16 residues long. CDR3 in DNA: TGTGCCATCAGTGAACAGGACTTGAGCTCTGGAAACACCATATATTTT. Translating it yields CAISEQDLSSGNTIYF.

The chain uses TRBV15 and TRBJ2-3; TRBD1 is a possible D gene (5 bases). Trimming took 8 bases from V and 2 from J, leaving 11 bases between them. CDR1 and CDR2 (germline): LNHNV, YYDKDF (reference sequence). The CDR3 is 13 residues long. The CDR3 DNA reads TGTGCCACCGGTTGGGGCGACACAGATACGCAGTATTTT. Translation: CATGWGDTDTQYF.

V and J are TRBV9 and TRBJ1-6; 7 nucleotides align to TRBD1. The V and J ends lost 3 bases and 7 bases, in that order; junction bases with no gene match: 10. The CDR3 spans 16 residues. The germline gives CDR1 SGDLS, CDR2 YYNGEE. For the CDR3, the DNA is TGTGCCAGCAGCGCACCCCAGGGGGGGGCGAATTCACCCCTCCACTTT. Its translation: CASSAPQGGANSPLHF.

With regard to this clonotype: A read error is possible here, since a much larger clone lies one base away. The CDR3 coding sequence is TGCAGTGCTAGAGACGACCTACCCTACAATGAGCAGTTCTTC. This codes for CSARDDLPYNEQFF. V gene TRBV20-1 combines with J gene TRBJ2-1; no firm D call. The germline V gene has CDR1 DFQATT and CDR2 SNEGSKA (reference sequence). This CDR3 region has 14 residues. Trimming removed 0 bases from V and 2 bases from J, with 8 bases in between.

The rearrangement joins TRBV4-3 to TRBJ1-4; 9 nucleotides line up with TRBD1. The J segment lost 6 bases and the V segment lost 6 bases, leaving 5 bases of the junction unmatched. CDR1 is LGHNA, CDR2 YSLEER, per germline. This CDR3 is built from 14 residues. The CDR3 spells CASRPGQGYEKLFF. The DNA of the CDR3 is TGCGCCAGCAGACCGGGACAGGGATATGAAAAACTGTTTTTT.